This T cell receptor beta chain was identified during a study of identical twins. Overall study results and limits: Memory repertoires lacked the insertion deficit that abundant cord blood beta clonotypes showed. There is a chance that invariant MAIT and iNKT cells partially muddied zero-insertion analyses. Compared with unrelated sharing, twin-shared out-of-frame alpha sequences had more low-probability sequences.

Through template switching, a universal primer site was introduced, and the cDNA contained unique molecular identifiers. Each CDR3 protein is one row after TCRdb ran MiXCR on the 5' RACE reads. The data show around 690,000 distinct CDR3 sequences, 21% seen once. Germline V gene sequence: CDR1 MGHRA, CDR2 YSYEKL. V lost 2 bases and J lost 6, with 7 bases in between. CDR3 length: 13 amino acids. Regarding this clonotype: Its matching antigen is unknown.

This sample also appeared in a second study, on T cells expressing NK-cell markers.

The sample was PBMCs. V and J are TRBV4-1 and TRBJ2-2; D call uncertain. The TCR sequence derives from a woman between 18 and 29 years old in good health. The CDR3 DNA follows: TGCGCCAGCAGCCAATCCTACGCCGGGGAGCTGTTTTTT. It encodes CASSQSYAGELFF.